These T cell receptor beta chains were read from a single sample in a study of cytomegalovirus exposure and HLA in healthy donors. The data were produced by immunoSEQ multiplex PCR, yet TCRdb's version contains in-frame clones alone and is incomplete. The data contain 200,000 to 250,000 clones, around nine tenths of them singletons. Input material: PBMCs. Every receptor here comes from a woman aged 18-30 years in good health and CMV-seronegative. The conserved cysteine and the conserved F or W are not part of the CDR3 here.

v_gene	j_gene	CDR3aa
TRBV2	TRBJ1-1	ASNGQGAEAF
TRBV15	TRBJ2-7	ATSRDWGDLSQL
TRBV9	TRBJ2-6	ASSVSGGTGANVLT
TRBV2	TRBJ2-1	ASSEWAGGDGGEQF
TRBV19	TRBJ2-2	ASSSGLAATGELF
TRBV10-1	TRBJ1-3	ASSPGTGNTIY
TRBV6-5	TRBJ1-1	ASSPTGGNTEAF
TRBV7-3	TRBJ2-5	ASSIARQETQY
TRBV7-9	TRBJ2-1	ASSFRRGGDNEQF
TRBV6-4	TRBJ2-3	ASSDSPGGSTDTQY
TRBV14	TRBJ1-1	ASSPHLGANTEAF
TRBV29-1	TRBJ2-7	SVLWGGLYEQY
TRBV29-1	TRBJ2-1	SVRGGQTFYDEQF
TRBV27	TRBJ2-7	ASTKGTSGNGEQY
TRBV10-2	TRBJ1-5	ASSESSDIRNQPQH
TRBV7-2	TRBJ2-1	ASSSTSGGVHEQF
TRBV5-1	TRBJ2-1	ASSLGGGSSYNEQF
TRBV25-1	TRBJ1-2	ASSEFTGQGPYGYT
TRBV11-2	TRBJ1-2	ASSTGGLYGYT
TRBV2	TRBJ2-7	AVGDSSYEQY
TRBV10-2	TRBJ2-1	ASAAIGGWQF
TRBV20-1	TRBJ2-7	SALHGGGQY
TRBV4-3	TRBJ2-7	ASSQDGLASNEQY
TRBV27	TRBJ1-3	ASSLQGASGNTIY
TRBV4-2	TRBJ1-4	ASSPGESHEKLF
TRBV7-7	TRBJ2-7	ASTSRTGYYEQY
TRBV5-4	TRBJ1-1	ASSSLGGGRIMNTEAF
TRBV7-9	TRBJ2-2	ASSLLTKNTGELF
TRBV6-6	TRBJ1-5	ASSPQGIQPQH
TRBV6-1	TRBJ2-5	ASSRDRGETQY
TRBV7-9	TRBJ2-5	ASSQDSQETQY
TRBV6-5	TRBJ1-1	ASKMGAATEAF
TRBV27	TRBJ2-7	ASSFSDSSYEQY
TRBV5-5	TRBJ2-2	ASSLKDRGTGELF
TRBV7-9	TRBJ2-5	ASSQGLAGGPWETQY
TRBV4-1	TRBJ1-1	ASSQATVRGPTEAF
TRBV27	TRBJ2-1	ASSLRWEYEQF
TRBV5-8	TRBJ2-1	ASSLGTAAYNEQF
TRBV28	TRBJ2-5	ASSLWSGTGFEETQY
TRBV27	TRBJ2-2	ASSLRPVLNTGELF
TRBV7-9	TRBJ2-1	ASSLFEAGADNEQF
TRBV2	TRBJ2-7	ASSRDSSYEQY
TRBV30	TRBJ2-3	AWSWATDTQY
TRBV5-1	TRBJ2-1	ASSLEGGSSYNEQF
TRBV11-3	TRBJ2-1	ASSLGDGREFSYNEQF
TRBV7-8	TRBJ2-1	ASSFREGVLYNEQF